Listed below are T cell receptor beta chains from one sample, sequenced in a study of Graves' ophthalmopathy and Graves' hyperthyroidism. From the multiplex PCR reads, TCRdb called clonotypes with MiXCR, one entry per CDR3 protein. The data contain over a million distinct CDR3 sequences, about 40% of them singletons. The sample consisted of peripheral blood or thyroid tissue (not recorded which). The receptors come from an adult man with Graves' hyperthyroidism. The CDR3 runs from the conserved cysteine through the conserved F or W. The D gene is left open where the match is weak. Some rows have no size entry. The others give once, few or many, or a class for an expanded clone.

clone_size	v_call	d_call	j_call	cdr3_length	cdr3_nt	cdr3_aa
NA	TRBV10-3	NA	TRBJ1-1	16	TGTGCCATCAGTGAGCCGGACAGAAGGCCTTTTTCTGAAGCTTTCTTT	CAISEPDRRPFSEAFF
many	TRBV12-3/TRBV12-4	NA	TRBJ2-5	14	TGTGCCAGCAGTTTAGGGGCACAGGGACAGACCCAGTACTTC	CASSLGAQGQTQYF
many	TRBV7-2	NA	TRBJ1-2	14	TGTGCCAGCAGCTTAATCAGGGTGGGATATGGCTACACCTTC	CASSLIRVGYGYTF
many	TRBV2	NA	TRBJ1-5	13	TGTGCCAGCAGTGACGGCCGAAATCAGCCCCAGCATTTT	CASSDGRNQPQHF
many	TRBV5-6	NA	TRBJ2-5	12	TGTGCCAGCAGCGTGGTACGAGAGACCCAGTACTTC	CASSVVRETQYF
NA	TRBV25-1	NA	TRBJ2-7	12	TGTGCCAGCAGTTTACTGGCGTTGGAGCAGTACTTC	CASSLLALEQYF
NA	TRBV7-3	TRBD1	TRBJ2-5	17	TGTGCCAGCAGCTCAGTAACCCCGACAGGGGAGTCAGAGACCCAGTACTTC	CASSSVTPTGESETQYF
NA	TRBV2	NA	TRBJ2-6	13	TGTGCCAGCAGTGATCAGGGGGCCAACGTCCTGACTTTC	CASSDQGANVLTF
many	TRBV12-3/TRBV12-4	NA	TRBJ1-1	14	TGTGCCAGCAGTTTGACAGGCCAAGGAACTGAAGCTTTCTTT	CASSLTGQGTEAFF
many	TRBV9	NA	TRBJ1-1	15	TGTGCCAGCAGCGAGACAGGCCATGGCAAGACCCAAGCTTTCTTT	CASSETGHGKTQAFF